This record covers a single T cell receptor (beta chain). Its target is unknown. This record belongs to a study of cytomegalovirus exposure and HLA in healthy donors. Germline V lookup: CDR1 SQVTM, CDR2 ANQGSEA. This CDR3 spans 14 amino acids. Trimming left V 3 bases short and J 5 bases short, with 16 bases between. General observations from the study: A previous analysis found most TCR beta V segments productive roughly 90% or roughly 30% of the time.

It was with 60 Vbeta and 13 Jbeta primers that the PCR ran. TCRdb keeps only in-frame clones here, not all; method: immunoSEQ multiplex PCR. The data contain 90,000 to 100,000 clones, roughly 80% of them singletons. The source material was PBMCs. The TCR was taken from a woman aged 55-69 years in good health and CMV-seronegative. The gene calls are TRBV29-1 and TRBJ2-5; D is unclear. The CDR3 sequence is CSVEARLVSETQYF. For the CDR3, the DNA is TGCAGCGTTGAGGCAAGGCTAGTGAGTGAGACCCAGTACTTC. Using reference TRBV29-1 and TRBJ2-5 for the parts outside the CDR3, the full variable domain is SAVISQKPSRDICQRGTSLTIQCQVDSQVTMMFWYRQQPGQSLTLIATANQGSEATYESGFVIDKFPISRPNLTFSTLTVSNMSPEDSSIYLCSVEARLVSETQYFGPGTRLLVL.